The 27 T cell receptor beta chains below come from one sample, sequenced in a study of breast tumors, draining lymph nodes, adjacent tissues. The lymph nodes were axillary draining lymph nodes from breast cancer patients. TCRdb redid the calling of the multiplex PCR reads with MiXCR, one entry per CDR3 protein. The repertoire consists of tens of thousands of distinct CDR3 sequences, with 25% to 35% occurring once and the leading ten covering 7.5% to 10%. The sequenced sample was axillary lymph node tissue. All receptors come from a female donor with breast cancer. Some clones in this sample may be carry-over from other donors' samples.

DNA for the CDR3: TGCAGTGCTATTACCGATACAGGGTGGCCTGAAGCTTTCTTT. Its protein is CSAITDTGWPEAFF. The chain has TRBV20-1 and TRBJ1-1, with D possibly matching TRBD1 (6 bases). CDR1 and CDR2 (germline): DFQATT, SNEGSKA (reference sequence). CDR3 length equals 14 residues. V dropped 4 bases and J dropped 6 bases, with 18 bases sitting between them.

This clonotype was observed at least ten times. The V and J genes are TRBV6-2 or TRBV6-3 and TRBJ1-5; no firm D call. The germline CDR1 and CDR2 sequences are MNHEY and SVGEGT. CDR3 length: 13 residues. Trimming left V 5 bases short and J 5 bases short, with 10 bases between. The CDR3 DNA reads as TGTGCCAGCAGTACTGCACCCTATCAGCCCCAGCATTTT. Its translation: CASSTAPYQPQHF.

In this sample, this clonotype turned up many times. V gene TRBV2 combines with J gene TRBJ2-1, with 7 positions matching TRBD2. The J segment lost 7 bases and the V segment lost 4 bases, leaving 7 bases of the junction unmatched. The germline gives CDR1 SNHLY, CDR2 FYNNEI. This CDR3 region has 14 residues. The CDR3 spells CASSGASGRNEQFF. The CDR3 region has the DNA TGTGCCAGCAGTGGGGCTAGCGGAAGAAATGAGCAGTTCTTC.

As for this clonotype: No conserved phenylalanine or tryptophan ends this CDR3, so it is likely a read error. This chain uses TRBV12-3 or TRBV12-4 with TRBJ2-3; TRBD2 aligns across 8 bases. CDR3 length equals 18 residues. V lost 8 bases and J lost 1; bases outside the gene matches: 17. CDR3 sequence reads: CASATSGSLLGRTDTQYL. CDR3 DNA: TGTGCCAGCGCTACCAGCGGGAGTCTCCTAGGGCGCACAGATACGCAGTATCTT.

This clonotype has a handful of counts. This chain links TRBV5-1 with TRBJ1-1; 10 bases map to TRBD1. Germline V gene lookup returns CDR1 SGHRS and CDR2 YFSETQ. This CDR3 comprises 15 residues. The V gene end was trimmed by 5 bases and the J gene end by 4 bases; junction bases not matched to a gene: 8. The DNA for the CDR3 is TGCGCCAGCAGACCAGGGACAGGGGAAATCACTGAAGCTTTCTTT. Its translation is CASRPGTGEITEAFF.

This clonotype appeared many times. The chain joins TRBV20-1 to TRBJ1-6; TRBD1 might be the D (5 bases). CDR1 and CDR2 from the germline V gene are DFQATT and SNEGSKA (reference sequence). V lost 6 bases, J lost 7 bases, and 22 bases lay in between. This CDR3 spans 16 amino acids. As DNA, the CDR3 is TGCAGTGCCAAAACACACCCCAGGACACCGAATTCACCCCTCCACTTT. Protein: CSAKTHPRTPNSPLHF.

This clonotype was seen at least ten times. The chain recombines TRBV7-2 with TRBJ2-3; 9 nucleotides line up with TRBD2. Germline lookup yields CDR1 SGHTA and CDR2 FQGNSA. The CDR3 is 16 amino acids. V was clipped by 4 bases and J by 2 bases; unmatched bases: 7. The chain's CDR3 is CASSSLGGRATDTQYF. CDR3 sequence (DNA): TGTGCCAGCAGCTCCCTCGGCGGGAGGGCCACAGATACGCAGTATTTT.

The CDR3, as DNA: TGTGCCAGCAGCTTAAGATACAGTTCGAACACCGGGGAGCTGTTTTTT. Translation: CASSLRYSSNTGELFF. The J gene is TRBJ2-2, the V gene TRBV7-9, with D hard to call. Germline-derived CDR1 and CDR2 are SEHNR and FQNEAQ (reference sequence). The V end lost 2 bases, the J end lost 0 bases, and 10 bases lay between the germline ends. This CDR3 has 16 amino acids. Variable domain in full (rest from reference TRBV7-9 and TRBJ2-2): DTGVSQNPRHKITKRGQNVTFRCDPISEHNRLYWYRQTLGQGPEFLTYFQNEAQLEKSRLLSDRFSAERPKGSFSTLEIQRTEQGDSAMYLCASSLRYSSNTGELFFGEGSRLTVL.

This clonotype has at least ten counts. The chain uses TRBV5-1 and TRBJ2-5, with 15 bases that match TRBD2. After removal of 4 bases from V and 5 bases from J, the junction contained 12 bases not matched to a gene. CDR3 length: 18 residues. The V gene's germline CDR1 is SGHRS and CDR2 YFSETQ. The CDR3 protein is CASSAGLAGGGGSETQYF. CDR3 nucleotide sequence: TGCGCCAGCAGCGCCGGACTAGCGGGGGGGGGTGGAAGCGAGACCCAGTACTTC.

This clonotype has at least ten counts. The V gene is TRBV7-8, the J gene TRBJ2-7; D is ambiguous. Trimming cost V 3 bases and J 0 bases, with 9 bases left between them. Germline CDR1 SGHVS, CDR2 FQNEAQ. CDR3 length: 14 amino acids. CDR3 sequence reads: CASSFDPLSYEQYF. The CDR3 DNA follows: TGTGCCAGCAGCTTTGACCCCCTCTCCTACGAGCAGTACTTC.

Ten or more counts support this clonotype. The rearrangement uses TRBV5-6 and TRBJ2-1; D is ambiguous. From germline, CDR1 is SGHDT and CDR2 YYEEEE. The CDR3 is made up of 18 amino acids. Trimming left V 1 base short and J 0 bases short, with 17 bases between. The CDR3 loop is CASSLNRGPYSSYNEQFF. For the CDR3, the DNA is TGTGCCAGCAGCTTGAACCGAGGCCCCTATAGCTCCTACAATGAGCAGTTCTTC.

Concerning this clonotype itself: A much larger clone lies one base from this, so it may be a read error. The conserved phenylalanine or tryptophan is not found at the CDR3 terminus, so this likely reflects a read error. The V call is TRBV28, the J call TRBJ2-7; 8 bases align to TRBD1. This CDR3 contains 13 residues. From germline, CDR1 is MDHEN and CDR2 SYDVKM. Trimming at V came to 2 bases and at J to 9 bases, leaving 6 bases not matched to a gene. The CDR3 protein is CASSLQGALVQYS. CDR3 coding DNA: TGTGCCAGCAGTTTACAGGGGGCGTTGGTGCAGTACTCC.

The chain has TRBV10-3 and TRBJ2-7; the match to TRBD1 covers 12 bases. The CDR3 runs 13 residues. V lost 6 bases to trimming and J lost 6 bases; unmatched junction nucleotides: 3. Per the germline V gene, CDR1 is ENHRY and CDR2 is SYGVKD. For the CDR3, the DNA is TGTGCCATCAGCGGGACAGGGGGCGGCGAGCAGTACTTC. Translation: CAISGTGGGEQYF.

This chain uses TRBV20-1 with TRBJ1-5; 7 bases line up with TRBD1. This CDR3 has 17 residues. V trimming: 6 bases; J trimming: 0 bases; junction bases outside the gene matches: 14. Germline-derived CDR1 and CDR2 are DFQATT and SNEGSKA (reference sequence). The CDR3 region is CSALHPGTVSSNQPQHF. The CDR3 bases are TGCAGTGCCCTGCACCCAGGGACAGTGTCTAGCAATCAGCCCCAGCATTTT.

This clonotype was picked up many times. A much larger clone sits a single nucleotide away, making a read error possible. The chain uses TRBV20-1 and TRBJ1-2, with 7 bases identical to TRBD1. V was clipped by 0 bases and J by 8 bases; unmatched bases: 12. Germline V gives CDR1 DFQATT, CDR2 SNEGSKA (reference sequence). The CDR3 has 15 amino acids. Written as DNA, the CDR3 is TGCAGTGCTAGAGATCCTAAGGGGGCCCCAGGGGGCTACACCTTC. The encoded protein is CSARDPKGAPGGYTF.

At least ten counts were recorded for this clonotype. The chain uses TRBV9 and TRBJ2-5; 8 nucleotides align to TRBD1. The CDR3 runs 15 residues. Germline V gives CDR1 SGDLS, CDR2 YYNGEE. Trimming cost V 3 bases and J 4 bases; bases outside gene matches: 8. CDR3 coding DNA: TGTGCCAGCAGCGCCGGGACAGGTATAGGAGAGACCCAGTACTTC. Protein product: CASSAGTGIGETQYF.

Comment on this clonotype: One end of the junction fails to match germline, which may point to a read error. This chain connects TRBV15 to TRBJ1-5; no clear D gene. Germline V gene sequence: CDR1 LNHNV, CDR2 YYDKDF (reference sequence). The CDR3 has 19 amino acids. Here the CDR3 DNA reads TGTGCCGCCAGCCCTACCTCCAGCCTCAGTATATATAGCAATCAGCCCCAGCATTTT. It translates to CAASPTSSLSIYSNQPQHF.

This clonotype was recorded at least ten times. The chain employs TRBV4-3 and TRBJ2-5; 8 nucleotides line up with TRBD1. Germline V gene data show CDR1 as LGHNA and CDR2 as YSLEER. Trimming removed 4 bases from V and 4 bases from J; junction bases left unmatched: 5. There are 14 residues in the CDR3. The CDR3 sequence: CASSPGTGLETQYF. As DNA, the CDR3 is TGCGCCAGCAGCCCCGGGACAGGCCTAGAGACCCAGTACTTC.

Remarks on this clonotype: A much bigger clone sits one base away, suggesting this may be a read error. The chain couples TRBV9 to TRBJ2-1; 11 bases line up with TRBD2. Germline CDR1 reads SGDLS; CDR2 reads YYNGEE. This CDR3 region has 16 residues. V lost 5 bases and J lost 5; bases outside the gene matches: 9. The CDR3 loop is CASSPLAGGSHNEQFF. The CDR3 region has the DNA TGTGCCAGCAGTCCTCTAGCGGGAGGTTCCCACAATGAGCAGTTCTTC.

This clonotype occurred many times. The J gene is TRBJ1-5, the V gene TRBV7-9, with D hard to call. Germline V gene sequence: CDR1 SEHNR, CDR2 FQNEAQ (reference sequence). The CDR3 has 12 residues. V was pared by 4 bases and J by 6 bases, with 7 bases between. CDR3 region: CASSSDRQPQHF. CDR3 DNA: TGTGCCAGCAGCTCGGACCGTCAGCCCCAGCATTTT.

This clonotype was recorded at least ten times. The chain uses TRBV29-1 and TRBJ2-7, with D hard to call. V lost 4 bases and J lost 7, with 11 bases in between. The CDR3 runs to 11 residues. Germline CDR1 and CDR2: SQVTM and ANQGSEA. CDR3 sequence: CSVVKGGEQYF. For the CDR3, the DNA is TGCAGCGTTGTTAAGGGTGGGGAGCAGTACTTC.

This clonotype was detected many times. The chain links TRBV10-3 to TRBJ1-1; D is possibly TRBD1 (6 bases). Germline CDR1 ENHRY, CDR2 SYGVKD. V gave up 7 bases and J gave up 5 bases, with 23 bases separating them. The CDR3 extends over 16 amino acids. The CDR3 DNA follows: TGTGCCATCATGGTAAGGAGAGTTGGGGGGCGGACTGAAGCTTTCTTT. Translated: CAIMVRRVGGRTEAFF.

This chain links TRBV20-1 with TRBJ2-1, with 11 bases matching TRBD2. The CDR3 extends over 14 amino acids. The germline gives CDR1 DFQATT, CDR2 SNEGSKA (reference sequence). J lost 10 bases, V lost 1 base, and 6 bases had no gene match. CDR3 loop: CSARVLAGGGEQFF. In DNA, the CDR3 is TGCAGTGCTAGAGTGCTAGCGGGAGGCGGGGAGCAGTTCTTC.

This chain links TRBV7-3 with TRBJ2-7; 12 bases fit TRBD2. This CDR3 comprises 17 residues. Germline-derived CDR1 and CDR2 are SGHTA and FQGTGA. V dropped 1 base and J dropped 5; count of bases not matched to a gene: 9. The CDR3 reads CASSLIETSGRSHEQYF. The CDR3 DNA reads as TGTGCCAGCAGCTTAATTGAAACTAGCGGGAGGTCCCACGAGCAGTACTTC.

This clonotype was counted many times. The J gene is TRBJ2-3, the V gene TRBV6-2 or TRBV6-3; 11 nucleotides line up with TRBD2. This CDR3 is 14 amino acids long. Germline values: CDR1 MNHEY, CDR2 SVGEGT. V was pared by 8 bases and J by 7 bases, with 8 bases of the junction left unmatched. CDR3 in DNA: TGTGCCAGCCTCCTAGCGGGAGGATCTAATACGCAGTATTTT. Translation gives CASLLAGGSNTQYF.

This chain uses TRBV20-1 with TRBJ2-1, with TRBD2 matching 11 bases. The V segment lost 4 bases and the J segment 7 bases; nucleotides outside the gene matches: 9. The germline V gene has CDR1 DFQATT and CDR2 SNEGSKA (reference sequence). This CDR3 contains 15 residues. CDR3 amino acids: CSATTSGSLSNEQFF. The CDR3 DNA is TGCAGTGCTACTACTAGCGGGAGCCTTTCGAATGAGCAGTTCTTC.

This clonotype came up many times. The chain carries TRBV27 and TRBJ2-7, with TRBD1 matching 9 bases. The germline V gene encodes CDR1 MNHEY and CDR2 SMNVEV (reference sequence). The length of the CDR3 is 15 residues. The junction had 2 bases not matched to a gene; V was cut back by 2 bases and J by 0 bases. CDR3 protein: CASSLKGQGSYEQYF. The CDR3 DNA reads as TGTGCCAGCAGTTTAAAGGGACAGGGCTCCTACGAGCAGTACTTC.